This T cell receptor beta chain was captured by sequencing in a study of T cells and Merkel cell carcinoma outcomes. Study-level findings and limits: Reportedly, T-cell repertoire with density predicts Merkel cell carcinoma outcomes.

V gave up 2 bases and J gave up 3 bases, with 4 bases separating them. The CDR3 spans 12 residues. Germline V CDR1 and CDR2: KGHSH, LQKENI. The assay was immunoSEQ multiplex PCR, and TCRdb's table has in-frame clones only and misses some. The repertoire holds under 4,500 clones, with more than 85% as singletons. About this clone itself: Its target is not known.

The rearrangement uses TRBV18 and TRBJ2-5; D gene ambiguous. Sequenced sample: tumor tissue from Merkel cell carcinoma. The TCR sequence derives from a human donor with Merkel cell carcinoma. The CDR3 sequence is CASSPREETQYF. Written as DNA, the CDR3 is TGTGCCAGCTCACCAAGGGAAGAGACCCAGTACTTC. Combining the CDR3 with reference TRBV18 and TRBJ2-5 gives the whole variable domain NAGVMQNPRHLVRRRGQEARLRCSPMKGHSHVYWYRQLPEEGLKFMVYLQKENIIDESGMPKERFSAEFPKEGPSILRIQQVVRGDSAAYFCASSPREETQYFGPGTRLLVL.